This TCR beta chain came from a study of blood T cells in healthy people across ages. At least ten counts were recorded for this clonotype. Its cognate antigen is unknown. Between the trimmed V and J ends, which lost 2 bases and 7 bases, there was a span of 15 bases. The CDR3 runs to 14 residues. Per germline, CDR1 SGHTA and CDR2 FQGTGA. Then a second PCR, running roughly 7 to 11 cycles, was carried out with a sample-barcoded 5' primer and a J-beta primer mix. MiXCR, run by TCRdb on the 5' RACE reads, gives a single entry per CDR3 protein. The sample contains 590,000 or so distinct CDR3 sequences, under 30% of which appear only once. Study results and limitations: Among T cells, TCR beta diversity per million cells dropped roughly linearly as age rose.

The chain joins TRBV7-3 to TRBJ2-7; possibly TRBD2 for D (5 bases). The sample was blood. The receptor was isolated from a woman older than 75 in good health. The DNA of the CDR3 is TGTGCCAGCAGCTTAGACGGGGTAAGGATGGAGCAGTACTTC. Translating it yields CASSLDGVRMEQYF.